Each of the 18 T cell receptor beta chains below was sequenced from the same sample in a study of blood T cell repertoires in COVID-19. TCRdb keeps only in-frame clones here, not all; method: immunoSEQ multiplex PCR. The sample includes more than 45,000 clones, more than 80% seen only once; the top ten take roughly 1.4%. The sequencing input was peripheral blood. The receptors originated from a man aged 55 to 70 with acute or convalescent COVID-19.

V gene TRBV19 combines with J gene TRBJ2-3, with 11 bases fitting TRBD2. Trimming cost V 9 bases and J 3 bases; bases outside gene matches: 8. Germline V gene lookup returns CDR1 LNHDA and CDR2 SQIVND (reference sequence). The CDR3 is made up of 15 amino acids. CDR3 loop: CASTGLAGGTDTQYF. CDR3 DNA sequence: TGTGCCAGCACAGGACTAGCGGGTGGTACAGATACGCAGTATTTT.

V is TRBV9 and J is TRBJ1-1, with TRBD1 matching over 10 bases. Germline-derived CDR1 and CDR2 are SGDLS and YYNGEE. This CDR3 comprises 17 residues. J lost 0 bases, V lost 2 bases, and 7 bases had no gene match. The CDR3 bases are TGTGCCAGCAGCGTCTCGGGACAGGGGCTCCTGAACACTGAAGCTTTCTTT. It translates to CASSVSGQGLLNTEAFF.

This clone was found once. The rearrangement joins TRBV27 to TRBJ1-1; unclear D gene. The CDR3 covers 16 residues. Germline CDR1 reads MNHEY; CDR2 reads SMNVEV (reference sequence). Deletions cut 4 bases from V and 10 bases from J, with 25 bases between. The CDR3 nucleotides are TGTGCCAGCAGTTATAGGGCAGACCCTAGCGGACTTCGAGCTTTCTTT. Residues: CASSYRADPSGLRAFF.

As DNA, the CDR3 is TGTGCCAGCAGCTTGGGCGCCGGCTCGGGTCCAGGGGCCCTGCAAGAGACCCAGTACTTC. It encodes CASSLGAGSGPGALQETQYF. The chain joins TRBV5-8 to TRBJ2-5; TRBD1 is a possible D gene (6 bases). Trimming pared 0 bases from V and 2 bases from J, leaving 26 bases between. CDR1 is SGHTS and CDR2 is YDEGEE in the germline V gene. The CDR3 has 20 amino acids.

V usage is TRBV14 and J usage is TRBJ2-2; D remains ambiguous. The CDR3 has 13 amino acids. Germline V lookup: CDR1 SGHDN, CDR2 FVKESK. V lost 6 bases and J 4 bases, leaving 9 bases between the germline ends. As DNA, the CDR3 is TGTGCCAGCAGGCCAGTCAGCACCGGGGAGCTGTTTTTT. This encodes CASRPVSTGELFF.

The sample holds one count of this clone. This chain connects TRBV5-1 to TRBJ1-2, with TRBD1 matching over 7 bases. V dropped 3 bases and J dropped 5; count of bases not matched to a gene: 4. Germline CDR1 is SGHRS and CDR2 is YFSETQ. This CDR3 comprises 13 residues. The CDR3 DNA reads TGCGCCAGCAGCTACGGACAGGCGTATGGCTACACCTTC. Translating gives CASSYGQAYGYTF. Together with reference TRBV5-1 and TRBJ1-2, the CDR3 gives the full variable domain: KAGVTQTPRYLIKTRGQQVTLSCSPISGHRSVSWYQQTPGQGLQFLFEYFSETQRNKGNFPGRFSGRQFSNSRSEMNVSTLELGDSALYLCASSYGQAYGYTFGSGTRLTVV.

The CDR3 region has the DNA TGTGCCACCAGTGATCCACCAGGACAGACCACAGATACGCAGTATTTT. Protein sequence: CATSDPPGQTTDTQYF. This chain links TRBV24-1 with TRBJ2-3; a possible D gene is TRBD1 (6 bases). From germline, CDR1 is KGHDR and CDR2 SFDVKD. The CDR3 is 16 residues long. V shed 3 bases and J shed 2 bases, with 14 bases lying between them.

This clone was counted once. At one end the junction does not follow the germline gene, possibly because of a read error. The chain employs TRBV4-3 and TRBJ2-5; 7 bases map to TRBD2. The CDR3 contains 17 residues. Germline loops: CDR1 LGHNA, CDR2 YSLEER. The CDR3 DNA sequence: TGCGCCTGCAGCCGACACGTGGCGGGAGAGTACCAAGAGACCCAGTACTTC. The encoded protein is CACSRHVAGEYQETQYF.

The chain is built from TRBV28 and TRBJ2-6, with D tentatively TRBD2 (6 bases). Trimming pared 5 bases from V and 9 bases from J, leaving 8 bases between. Germline V lookup: CDR1 MDHEN, CDR2 SYDVKM. This CDR3 spans 12 amino acids. CDR3 amino acids: CASSQGLNVLTF. CDR3 in DNA: TGTGCCAGCAGTCAGGGACTCAACGTCCTGACTTTC. The entire variable domain, with the rest obtained from reference TRBV28 and TRBJ2-6, is as follows: DVKVTQSSRYLVKRTGEKVFLECVQDMDHENMFWYRQDPGLGLRLIYFSYDVKMKEKGDIPEGYSVSREKKERFSLILESASTNQTSMYLCASSQGLNVLTFGAGSRLTVL.

This clone was picked up a small number of times. The chain uses TRBV2 and TRBJ1-4, with unresolved D. Germline V gives CDR1 SNHLY, CDR2 FYNNEI. The CDR3 contains 12 residues. Trimming cost V 6 bases and J 0 bases, with 2 bases left between them. For the CDR3, the DNA is TGTGCCAGCAGCGCAACTAATGAAAAACTGTTTTTT. It is translated as CASSATNEKLFF.

V is TRBV7-2 and J is TRBJ1-4, with 10 nucleotides matching TRBD1. V gave up 5 bases and J gave up 7 bases; unmatched junction bases: 7. This CDR3 comprises 15 residues. The germline gives CDR1 SGHTA, CDR2 FQGNSA. The CDR3 DNA is TGTGCCAGCAGCGCAGACAGGGGGCGAGGTGAAAAACTGTTTTTT. Protein: CASSADRGRGEKLFF.

This chain links TRBV24-1 with TRBJ2-5; TRBD2 agrees at 7 bases. This CDR3 is built from 14 residues. Losses at the gene ends were 6 bases for V and 1 base for J; bases not matched to a gene: 4. Germline V gives CDR1 KGHDR, CDR2 SFDVKD. The CDR3 sequence: CATSRPGGQETQYF. CDR3 in DNA: TGTGCCACCAGTCGCCCGGGGGGCCAAGAGACCCAGTACTTC.

CDR3 amino acids: CASSRYLGGLDTGELFF. The CDR3 region has the DNA TGTGCCAGCAGCCGTTACTTGGGGGGATTGGACACCGGGGAGCTGTTTTTT. This chain connects TRBV7-2 to TRBJ2-2, with a tentative D call TRBD2 (6 bases). Germline CDR1 SGHTA, CDR2 FQGNSA. The CDR3 consists of 17 residues. The ends were cut back, 5 bases at V and 3 bases at J, with 19 bases in the middle.

In nucleotides, the CDR3 is TGTGCCAGCAGAAGATTAGCGGGAGGTTCCTACAATGAGCAGTTCTTC. This encodes CASRRLAGGSYNEQFF. The chain has TRBV2 and TRBJ2-1, with 10 nucleotides matching TRBD2. The germline gives CDR1 SNHLY, CDR2 FYNNEI. V shed 6 bases and J 1 base; nucleotides not matched to a gene: 6. The CDR3 loop spans 16 amino acids.

The chain employs TRBV20-1 and TRBJ2-5; tentatively, D is TRBD2 (6 bases). The germline V and J ends were trimmed by 2 bases and 12 bases, with 13 bases remaining between them. The CDR3 covers 11 residues. CDR1 is DFQATT, CDR2 SNEGSKA, per germline (reference sequence). CDR3 sequence (DNA): TGCAGTGCTAGATCGGAGGGCAGAGAGTACTTC. It yields the protein CSARSEGREYF.

Only a few counts were recorded for this clone. In DNA, the CDR3 is TGTGCCAGCGCCCCAGGTGGCTCCTACGAGCAGTACTTC. It is translated as CASAPGGSYEQYF. The gene calls are TRBV6-6 and TRBJ2-7; no reliable D call. CDR3 length: 13 amino acids. Germline CDR1 reads MNHNY; CDR2 reads SVGAGI (reference sequence). Between the trimmed V and J ends, which lost 8 bases and 0 bases, there was a span of 11 bases.

The V gene is TRBV19, the J gene TRBJ1-1, with D hard to call. CDR3 length equals 14 residues. V lost 2 bases, J lost 5 bases, and 12 bases lay in between. Germline CDR1 reads LNHDA; CDR2 reads SQIVND (reference sequence). CDR3 sequence reads: CASSIKSGGTEAFF. DNA of the CDR3: TGTGCCAGTAGTATAAAGTCGGGAGGGACTGAAGCTTTCTTT.

The J gene is TRBJ2-1, the V gene TRBV11-1, with TRBD1 as a possible D gene (5 bases). CDR1 and CDR2 (germline): SGHAT, FQDESV (reference sequence). The CDR3 sequence is 14 residues long. V lost 1 base, J lost 7 bases, and 11 bases lay in between. Here the CDR3 reads CASSLGGRWNEQFF. The CDR3 DNA is TGTGCCAGCAGCTTAGGGGGCAGGTGGAATGAGCAGTTCTTC.